These 27 T cell receptor beta chains were all obtained from the same sample, sequenced in a study of T cells in Graves' hyperthyroidism and ophthalmopathy (dated by TCRdb to between 2019 and 2020). Library construction relied on multiplex PCR. TCRdb shows the sequencer as Illumina HiSeq 2000. TCR beta CDR3 regions were amplified from RNA transcripts. A first-round RT-PCR of the TCR CDR3 used the HTBI primer set with the Qiagen OneStep RT-PCR kit. The public reads were reanalyzed by TCRdb: fastp trimming at Q25, MiXCR alignment, in-frame beta chains only. Every entry covers one CDR3 protein and lists the most common genes and DNA from its rows. Within this sample are hundreds of thousands of distinct CDR3 sequences, with roughly an eighth of them counted one time only. 9.2% of the sample rests with the top ten. Sequencing was carried out using blood. The receptor source for this set is a young woman with Graves' hyperthyroidism.

This clonotype has a count of ten or more. V gene TRBV2 combines with J gene TRBJ1-2; D perhaps matches TRBD1 (6 bases). From germline, CDR1 is SNHLY and CDR2 FYNNEI. The CDR3 is made up of 15 amino acids. The V end lost 9 bases, the J end lost 0 bases, and 17 bases lay between the germline ends. This chain's CDR3 is CARGRDDRPNYGYTF. CDR3 in DNA: TGTGCCAGGGGGCGTGATGACAGGCCTAACTATGGCTACACCTTC.

The J gene is TRBJ1-2, the V gene TRBV2; TRBD1 agrees at 7 bases. CDR3 length: 13 residues. Germline trimming cut 11 bases from V and 4 bases from J; bases unmatched to any gene: 10. The germline V gene has CDR1 SNHLY and CDR2 FYNNEI. DNA for the CDR3: TGTGCCGGGCTCGTCGGGACAGCCTATGGCTACACCTTC. Translated: CAGLVGTAYGYTF.

This clonotype was picked up a small number of times. The chain links TRBV28 to TRBJ1-4; TRBD1 matches at 7 bases. CDR1 is MDHEN and CDR2 is SYDVKM in the germline V gene. J lost 2 bases, V lost 5 bases, and 5 bases had no gene match. This CDR3 is built from 15 residues. The chain's CDR3 is CASSTGEGTNEKLFF. In DNA form, the CDR3 reads TGTGCCAGCAGTACAGGGGAAGGCACTAATGAAAAACTGTTTTTT.

This clonotype appeared a few times. The V gene is TRBV10-3, the J gene TRBJ1-3; D uncertain. The ends were cut back, 5 bases at V and 0 bases at J, with 11 bases in the middle. The CDR3 sequence is 15 residues long. Germline CDR1 ENHRY, CDR2 SYGVKD. The CDR3 sequence: CAISTDGVSGNTIYF. CDR3 DNA: TGTGCCATCAGTACTGACGGGGTCTCTGGAAACACCATATATTTT.

The chain combines TRBV11-3 with TRBJ2-5, with a possible D match to TRBD1 (6 bases). In germline, CDR1 is SGHNT, CDR2 YENEEA. This CDR3 is 15 amino acids long. With 1 base removed from V and 5 bases from J, the gap between germline ends came to 14 bases. CDR3 in amino acids: CASSLARGNGETQYF. In DNA form, the CDR3 reads TGTGCCAGCAGCTTAGCGAGGGGGAATGGGGAGACCCAGTACTTC.

The chain uses TRBV14 and TRBJ2-1; no reliable D call. This CDR3 region has 13 residues. V lost 0 bases, J lost 9 bases, and 9 bases lay in between. Germline CDR1 reads SGHDN; CDR2 reads FVKESK. The CDR3 spells CASSQEGGGEQFF. Written as DNA, the CDR3 is TGTGCCAGCAGCCAAGAGGGTGGCGGTGAGCAGTTCTTC.

This clonotype has ten or more counts. The chain combines TRBV24-1 with TRBJ2-7; a weak D match, TRBD2 (6 bases). Germline V gene lookup returns CDR1 KGHDR and CDR2 SFDVKD. V was shortened by 7 bases and J by 2 bases, with 14 bases between the two germline ends. The CDR3 extends over 14 amino acids. As DNA, the CDR3 is TGTGCCACCAGCCCCGGGACTGCTGCCTACGAGCAGTACTTC. This encodes CATSPGTAAYEQYF.

This clonotype was found many times. The CDR3 region is CASTLGRGNYNEQFF. The CDR3 DNA reads TGTGCCAGCACCCTAGGAAGGGGGAACTACAATGAGCAGTTCTTC. This chain uses TRBV7-8 with TRBJ2-1; maybe TRBD1 (6 bases). Looked up from germline, CDR1 is SGHVS and CDR2 is FQNEAQ. The CDR3 is made up of 15 amino acids. The germline V and J ends were trimmed by 7 bases and 3 bases, with 16 bases remaining between them.

This clonotype was detected many times. The chain has TRBV13 and TRBJ2-2, with D perhaps given as TRBD1 or TRBD2 (5 bases each). CDR3 length: 15 amino acids. Germline assignment: CDR1 PRHDT and CDR2 FYEKMQ (reference sequence). The V gene lost 4 bases and the J gene lost 6 bases, with 15 bases spanning the gap. The chain's CDR3 is CASSSGPESPGELFF. The CDR3 bases are TGTGCCAGCAGCTCGGGACCCGAGAGTCCCGGGGAGCTGTTTTTT.

This clonotype was observed at least ten times. The chain links TRBV7-2 to TRBJ2-7; D might be TRBD1 or TRBD2, each matching 5 bases. V shed 1 base and J shed 6 bases, with 13 bases lying between them. The CDR3 consists of 14 residues. Germline V gene sequence: CDR1 SGHTA, CDR2 FQGNSA. The DNA of the CDR3 is TGTGCCAGCAGCTTAGGGGGGAGTAAAGGCGAGCAGTACTTC. This translates into CASSLGGSKGEQYF.

This clonotype appeared many times. The chain uses TRBV12-3 or TRBV12-4 and TRBJ1-2; a weak D match, TRBD1 (6 bases). The CDR3 runs 13 residues. With 9 bases removed from V and 5 bases from J, the gap between germline ends came to 16 bases. As DNA, the CDR3 is TGTGCCAGTAGCGAAGGGCAGGGGTATGGCTACACCTTC. It is translated as CASSEGQGYGYTF.

The table lists this clonotype with many counts. This chain uses TRBV28 with TRBJ2-7; D unresolved. Germline CDR1 and CDR2: MDHEN and SYDVKM. This CDR3 comprises 12 residues. V lost 8 bases to trimming and J lost 1 base, with 9 bases between them. For the CDR3, the DNA is TGTGCCAGCCGAAAGGTATCCTACGAGCAGTACTTC. Its translation is CASRKVSYEQYF.

This clonotype appeared many times. The chain links TRBV3-1 to TRBJ1-1; the D gene is possibly TRBD1 (6 bases). CDR1 is LGHDT, CDR2 YNNKEL, per germline (reference sequence). V was shortened by 5 bases and J by 5 bases, with 12 bases between the two germline ends. This CDR3 comprises 13 residues. CDR3 nucleotide sequence: TGTGCCAGCAGCGGGGGGCAATGGACTGAAGCTTTCTTT. Translated: CASSGGQWTEAFF. The full variable domain, in which reference TRBV3-1 and TRBJ1-1 provide the parts outside the CDR3, is DTAVSQTPKYLVTQMGNDKSIKCEQNLGHDTMYWYKQDSKKFLKIMFSYNNKELIINETVPNRFSPKSPDKAHLNLHINSLELGDSAVYFCASSGGQWTEAFFGQGTRLTVV.

CDR3 bases: TGTGCCAGTAGTATAGGTATTAGCACAGATACGCAGTATTTT. Translating gives CASSIGISTDTQYF. The gene calls are TRBV19 and TRBJ2-3, with D uncertain. This CDR3 is built from 14 residues. V was pared by 1 base and J by 0 bases, with 5 bases between. Germline V gives CDR1 LNHDA, CDR2 SQIVND (reference sequence).

The genes are TRBV6-9 and TRBJ1-1; perhaps TRBD1 as D (6 bases). Germline loops: CDR1 MNHGY, CDR2 SVAAGI. The CDR3 is 14 amino acids. Trimming left V 3 bases short and J 3 bases short, with 11 bases between. CDR3 protein: CASSYQGLDTEAFF. The CDR3 nucleotides read TGTGCCAGCAGTTACCAGGGGTTGGACACTGAAGCTTTCTTT.

There are many counts of this clonotype. V and J are TRBV29-1 and TRBJ1-2, with a possible D match to TRBD1 (6 bases). Trimming cost V 2 bases and J 5 bases, with 15 bases left between them. CDR1 SQVTM and CDR2 ANQGSEA come from the germline V gene. CDR3 length: 14 amino acids. CDR3 in amino acids: CSVELRGGGYGYTF. As DNA, the CDR3 is TGCAGCGTTGAACTCCGAGGGGGGGGGTATGGCTACACCTTC. Based on the CDR3 plus reference TRBV29-1 and TRBJ1-2, the full variable domain is SAVISQKPSRDICQRGTSLTIQCQVDSQVTMMFWYRQQPGQSLTLIATANQGSEATYESGFVIDKFPISRPNLTFSTLTVSNMSPEDSSIYLCSVELRGGGYGYTFGSGTRLTVV.

This rearrangement joins TRBV11-3 to TRBJ2-1, with 9 bases identical to TRBD2. J was trimmed by 3 bases and V by 2 bases; bases with no gene match: 2. The CDR3 consists of 15 residues. The germline V gene encodes CDR1 SGHNT and CDR2 YENEEA. This CDR3 reads CASSLYSGGYNEQFF. CDR3 DNA: TGTGCCAGCAGCTTATATAGCGGGGGCTACAATGAGCAGTTCTTC.

This clonotype was counted at least ten times. CDR3 residues: CASSKWGSQETQYF. CDR3 bases: TGTGCCAGCAGCAAGTGGGGGAGTCAAGAGACCCAGTACTTC. The chain is built from TRBV11-2 and TRBJ2-5; D is perhaps TRBD1 or TRBD2 (5 bases each). CDR1 and CDR2 from the germline V gene are SGHAT and FQNNGV. The ends were cut back, 5 bases at V and 2 bases at J, with 12 bases in the middle. The CDR3 extends over 14 amino acids.

This clonotype has just a few counts. The chain combines TRBV18 with TRBJ1-2; possible D gene TRBD1, 5 bases. V was shortened by 5 bases and J by 2 bases, with 21 bases between the two germline ends. The V gene's germline CDR1 is KGHSH and CDR2 LQKENI. This CDR3 has 17 residues. CDR3 coding DNA: TGTGCCAGCTCATCGGGGACGGATAGAGTCTTAAACTATGGCTACACCTTC. Its translation is CASSSGTDRVLNYGYTF.

This clonotype appeared many times. The CDR3 DNA reads TGTGCCAGCAGCCAGGGGGGGGGACAGGGATATCAGCCCCAGCATTTT. This gives the protein CASSQGGGQGYQPQHF. The rearrangement uses TRBV3-1 and TRBJ1-5; 9 bases map to TRBD1. Germline trimming cut 3 bases from V and 5 bases from J; bases unmatched to any gene: 8. CDR1 and CDR2 (germline): LGHDT, YNNKEL (reference sequence). The CDR3 extends over 16 amino acids. Combining the CDR3 with reference TRBV3-1 and TRBJ1-5 gives the whole variable domain DTAVSQTPKYLVTQMGNDKSIKCEQNLGHDTMYWYKQDSKKFLKIMFSYNNKELIINETVPNRFSPKSPDKAHLNLHINSLELGDSAVYFCASSQGGGQGYQPQHFGDGTRLSIL.

This clonotype has at least ten counts. The chain uses TRBV11-2 and TRBJ2-1, with a tentative D call TRBD2 (6 bases). The CDR3 runs to 15 residues. Trimming removed 5 bases from V and 3 bases from J, with 14 bases in between. The germline CDR1 and CDR2 sequences are SGHAT and FQNNGV. In DNA, the CDR3 is TGTGCCAGCAGCAGGAGGGTGGGTATCTACAATGAGCAGTTCTTC. It encodes CASSRRVGIYNEQFF.

This clonotype was counted a few times. This may stem from a read error, because a much larger clone lies one nucleotide away. CDR3 in DNA: TGTGCCGGCTCACCACCGTCGCGGACCTACGAGCAGTACTTC. This gives the protein CAGSPPSRTYEQYF. The V gene is TRBV18, the J gene TRBJ2-7; D unresolved. The CDR3 is made up of 14 amino acids. Germline V CDR1 and CDR2: KGHSH, LQKENI.

The sample holds many counts of this clonotype. The chain links TRBV18 to TRBJ1-5, with a tentative D call TRBD1 (5 bases). The CDR3 is 16 amino acids. V dropped 2 bases and J dropped 7 bases, with 18 bases sitting between them. Looked up from germline, CDR1 is KGHSH and CDR2 is LQKENI. DNA of the CDR3: TGTGCCAGCTCACCAACAGTTGGGCAGGGAGGCCAGCCCCAGCATTTT. Translating it yields CASSPTVGQGGQPQHF.

A remark on this clonotype: With a much larger clone just one base away, this may be a read error. V usage is TRBV5-1 and J usage is TRBJ2-1; no clear D. CDR1 and CDR2 from the germline V gene are SGHRS and YFSETQ. The CDR3 is 14 amino acids. Trimming pared 1 base from V and 10 bases from J, leaving 15 bases between. This CDR3 is CASSLSDTTGEQFF. CDR3 coding DNA: TGCGCCAGCAGCTTGTCCGACACGACGGGCGAGCAGTTCTTC.

The sample holds many counts of this clonotype. The rearrangement links TRBV12-3 or TRBV12-4 to TRBJ2-5; 10 bases are shared with TRBD1. The CDR3 is made up of 14 amino acids. The ends lost 8 bases at V and 5 bases at J; junction bases unmatched: 8. The CDR3 DNA is TGTGCCAGCGGGGGGACAGGGGCGACGGAGACCCAGTACTTC. Its translation: CASGGTGATETQYF.

The chain recombines TRBV28 with TRBJ1-1; 10 positions match TRBD1. The germline CDR1 and CDR2 sequences are MDHEN and SYDVKM. V lost 5 bases to trimming and J lost 2 bases; unmatched junction nucleotides: 5. This CDR3 comprises 15 residues. Here the CDR3 reads CASSLWTGGNTEAFF. The CDR3 coding sequence is TGTGCCAGCAGTCTGTGGACAGGGGGTAACACTGAAGCTTTCTTT. The whole variable domain, filled in from reference TRBV28 and TRBJ1-1, reads DVKVTQSSRYLVKRTGEKVFLECVQDMDHENMFWYRQDPGLGLRLIYFSYDVKMKEKGDIPEGYSVSREKKERFSLILESASTNQTSMYLCASSLWTGGNTEAFFGQGTRLTVV.

This clonotype was observed at least ten times. The chain combines TRBV6-2 or TRBV6-3 with TRBJ1-5, with 7 positions matching TRBD1. V shed 4 bases, J shed 7 bases, and the junction held 4 bases outside the gene matches. Germline assignment: CDR1 MNHEY and CDR2 SVGEGT. The CDR3 is 13 amino acids. CDR3 amino acids: CASSFAGGQPQHF. The CDR3, as DNA: TGTGCCAGCAGTTTCGCAGGGGGGCAGCCCCAGCATTTT.